A selection of T cell receptor beta chains follows, all from one sample in a study of cytomegalovirus exposure and HLA in healthy donors. Assay: immunoSEQ multiplex PCR; the TCRdb copy retains only in-frame clones and omits some. This table holds roughly 60,000 clones, around 78% found once. The sequenced material came from PBMCs. All receptors derive from a female donor in good health and CMV-seronegative. Each CDR3 is given with its conserved first and last residue. Each record gives: V gene, J gene, clone size, D gene, CDR3 protein, CDR3 DNA. D genes are given only for firm matches. Clone size, where shown, is once, few, many, or a class for clones that have expanded.

V: TRBV7-9
J: TRBJ1-2
size: .
D: .
CDR3: CASSLAGCGYTF
DNA: TGTGCCAGCAGCTTGGCAGGGTGTGGCTACACCTTC

V: TRBV29-1
J: TRBJ1-2
size: .
D: TRBD1
CDR3: CSVEDRGRGLPYGYTF
DNA: TGCAGCGTTGAAGATCGGGGCAGGGGGCTGCCCTATGGCTACACCTTC

V: TRBV6-1
J: TRBJ1-5
size: .
D: TRBD1
CDR3: CASLKTGELQPQHF
DNA: TGTGCCAGTTTAAAAACAGGGGAGCTACAGCCCCAGCATTTT

V: TRBV6-1
J: TRBJ2-1
size: few
D: .
CDR3: CASSGQALINNEQFF
DNA: TGTGCCAGCAGTGGACAGGCCCTGATAAACAATGAGCAGTTCTTC

V: TRBV6-5
J: TRBJ1-5
size: once
D: TRBD1
CDR3: CASSYSRTGQPQHF
DNA: TGTGCCAGCAGTTACTCACGGACAGGCCAGCCCCAGCATTTT

V: TRBV27
J: TRBJ1-2
size: .
D: TRBD1
CDR3: CASRDTGAKGYTF
DNA: TGTGCCAGCAGAGACACAGGGGCTAAGGGCTACACCTTC

V: TRBV5-4
J: TRBJ2-2
size: .
D: TRBD2
CDR3: CASRSAGGVTTGELFF
DNA: TGTGCCAGCAGGTCCGCGGGGGGTGTGACCACCGGGGAGCTGTTTTTT

V: TRBV15
J: TRBJ1-6
size: .
D: .
CDR3: CATSRDSRPLHF
DNA: TGTGCCACCAGCAGAGATAGTAGACCCCTCCACTTT

V: TRBV2
J: TRBJ2-3
size: few
D: TRBD2
CDR3: CASSVIGGAGTDTQYF
DNA: TGTGCCAGCAGTGTAATCGGGGGGGCCGGCACAGATACGCAGTATTTT

V: TRBV18
J: TRBJ2-7
size: .
D: TRBD1
CDR3: CASSPGTAYEQYF
DNA: TGTGCCAGCTCACCAGGGACAGCCTACGAGCAGTACTTC

V: TRBV13
J: TRBJ1-2
size: .
D: .
CDR3: CASSPTPWTVPNYGYTF
DNA: TGTGCCAGCAGCCCCACCCCCTGGACAGTTCCTAACTATGGCTACACCTTC

V: TRBV5-4
J: TRBJ1-1
size: few
D: .
CDR3: CASSLPGLNTEAFF
DNA: TGTGCCAGCAGCTTACCCGGACTAAACACTGAAGCTTTCTTT

V: TRBV14
J: TRBJ1-3
size: once
D: TRBD1
CDR3: CASSQDQQGEGNTIYF
DNA: TGTGCCAGCAGCCAAGATCAGCAGGGGGAAGGAAACACCATATATTTT

V: TRBV25-1
J: TRBJ1-3
size: .
D: TRBD1
CDR3: CASSAGGPGNTIYF
DNA: TGTGCCAGCTCCGCAGGGGGGCCAGGAAACACCATATATTTT

V: TRBV2
J: TRBJ1-2
size: .
D: .
CDR3: CASMGETGSDTF
DNA: TGTGCCAGCATGGGGGAGACAGGTAGTGACACCTTC

V: TRBV21-1
J: TRBJ2-5
size: .
D: .
CDR3: CASSRQGPGETQYF
DNA: TGTGCCAGCAGCAGACAGGGCCCCGGGGAGACCCAGTACTTC

V: TRBV6-1
J: TRBJ1-3
size: .
D: TRBD1
CDR3: CASSGQARAGNTIYF
DNA: TGTGCCAGCAGCGGACAGGCTCGGGCTGGAAACACCATATATTTT

V: TRBV12-5
J: TRBJ2-3
size: once
D: TRBD2
CDR3: CASGSVGGGPDTQYF
DNA: TGTGCTAGTGGTTCCGTTGGCGGGGGACCAGATACGCAGTATTTT

V: TRBV7-6
J: TRBJ1-3
size: .
D: .
CDR3: CASSPTGRGNTIYF
DNA: TGTGCCAGCAGCCCCACAGGGCGTGGAAACACCATATATTTT

V: TRBV9
J: TRBJ1-2
size: few
D: .
CDR3: CASSARKSGGGYTF
DNA: TGTGCCAGCAGCGCAAGGAAATCGGGGGGAGGCTACACCTTC

V: TRBV19
J: TRBJ1-1
size: .
D: .
CDR3: CASRDSVTTEAFF
DNA: TGTGCCAGTAGAGACAGCGTTACCACTGAAGCTTTCTTT

V: TRBV2
J: TRBJ2-2
size: .
D: .
CDR3: CASSRDKLITGELFF
DNA: TGTGCCAGCAGTCGGGACAAGTTAATTACCGGGGAGCTGTTTTTT

V: TRBV11-2
J: TRBJ2-3
size: .
D: TRBD2
CDR3: CASSPTRLAGGYTDTQYF
DNA: TGTGCCAGCAGCCCAACCCGACTAGCGGGGGGGTACACAGATACGCAGTATTTT

V: TRBV4-1
J: TRBJ1-2
size: .
D: .
CDR3: CASSQVGGAKYGYTF
DNA: TGCGCCAGCAGCCAGGTCGGGGGGGCAAAGTATGGCTACACCTTC

V: TRBV4-3
J: TRBJ1-5
size: .
D: TRBD1
CDR3: CASSQDWGQGNQPQHF
DNA: TGCGCCAGCAGCCAAGATTGGGGACAGGGCAATCAGCCCCAGCATTTT

V: TRBV10-3
J: TRBJ1-1
size: .
D: TRBD1
CDR3: CAISESQGMNTEAFF
DNA: TGTGCCATCAGTGAGTCACAGGGGATGAACACTGAAGCTTTCTTT

V: TRBV4-2
J: TRBJ2-3
size: .
D: TRBD2
CDR3: CASSALAGETDTQYF
DNA: TGTGCCAGCAGCGCCCTAGCGGGGGAAACAGATACGCAGTATTTT

V: TRBV5-1
J: TRBJ1-1
size: .
D: TRBD1
CDR3: CASSSLPDRAVAEAFF
DNA: TGCGCCAGCAGCTCCCTCCCGGACAGGGCGGTGGCTGAAGCTTTCTTT

V: TRBV15
J: TRBJ1-6
size: once
D: .
CDR3: CATSRDPTGYSPLHF
DNA: TGTGCCACCAGCAGAGATCCAACAGGGTATTCACCCCTCCACTTT

V: TRBV27
J: TRBJ1-2
size: few
D: .
CDR3: CASSFTASDINYGYTF
DNA: TGTGCCAGCAGTTTTACGGCTAGCGACATAAACTATGGCTACACCTTC

V: TRBV6-5
J: TRBJ2-7
size: .
D: TRBD1
CDR3: CASTSGDRGSYEQYF
DNA: TGTGCCAGCACCTCAGGAGACAGGGGCTCCTACGAGCAGTACTTC

V: TRBV7-8
J: TRBJ1-6
size: .
D: .
CDR3: CASRRVGSYNSPLHF
DNA: TGTGCCAGCAGGAGGGTTGGCTCCTATAATTCACCCCTCCACTTT

V: TRBV27
J: TRBJ1-2
size: .
D: .
CDR3: CASSYRTGPNYGYTF
DNA: TGTGCCAGCAGCTATCGGACTGGACCTAACTATGGCTACACCTTC

V: TRBV7-7
J: TRBJ2-1
size: .
D: TRBD1
CDR3: CASSPGTGGINEQFF
DNA: TGTGCTAGCAGCCCCGGGACAGGGGGAATCAATGAGCAGTTCTTC

V: TRBV7-9
J: TRBJ1-2
size: .
D: TRBD1
CDR3: CASSRQGIGGYTF
DNA: TGTGCCAGCAGCCGACAGGGTATTGGTGGCTACACCTTC

V: TRBV29-1
J: TRBJ1-4
size: .
D: TRBD1
CDR3: CSVGRQGPSEKLFF
DNA: TGCAGCGTCGGTCGACAGGGACCATCTGAAAAACTGTTTTTT

V: TRBV7-9
J: TRBJ2-5
size: .
D: .
CDR3: CASSSAIQETQYF
DNA: TGTGCCAGCAGCTCAGCCATCCAAGAGACCCAGTACTTC

V: TRBV7-2
J: TRBJ1-1
size: .
D: TRBD1
CDR3: CASRVDRGKTEAFF
DNA: TGTGCCAGCAGAGTGGACAGGGGCAAGACTGAAGCTTTCTTT

V: TRBV5-6
J: TRBJ2-1
size: .
D: TRBD2
CDR3: CASTLLAGGYNEQFF
DNA: TGTGCCAGCACGCTACTAGCGGGGGGGTACAATGAGCAGTTCTTC

V: TRBV7-9
J: TRBJ2-1
size: .
D: TRBD1
CDR3: CASSQGTGVSYNEQFF
DNA: TGTGCCAGCAGCCAAGGGACAGGGGTTTCCTACAATGAGCAGTTCTTC

V: TRBV27
J: TRBJ2-1
size: .
D: TRBD2
CDR3: CASSALAGGLFF
DNA: TGTGCCAGCAGTGCCCTAGCGGGGGGGCTATTCTTC

V: TRBV18
J: TRBJ1-1
size: .
D: TRBD1
CDR3: CASSPTLTGEESAFF
DNA: TGTGCCAGCTCACCAACATTGACAGGGGAGGAAAGTGCTTTCTTT

V: TRBV28
J: TRBJ1-2
size: .
D: .
CDR3: CASSLRGANYGYTF
DNA: TGTGCCAGCAGTTTACGGGGAGCTAACTATGGCTACACCTTC

V: TRBV6-1
J: TRBJ1-5
size: .
D: TRBD1
CDR3: CASSEGTGASNQPQHF
DNA: TGTGCCAGCAGTGAAGGGACAGGGGCGAGCAATCAGCCCCAGCATTTT

V: TRBV2
J: TRBJ2-3
size: .
D: .
CDR3: CASSVGSSTDTQYF
DNA: TGTGCCAGCAGTGTGGGCAGTTCTACAGATACGCAGTATTTT

V: TRBV7-9
J: TRBJ1-1
size: .
D: TRBD1
CDR3: CASSRQGIGAFF
DNA: TGTGCCAGCAGCCGACAGGGGATAGGGGCTTTCTTT

V: TRBV4-1
J: TRBJ2-7
size: .
D: .
CDR3: CASSHPQGILAYEQYF
DNA: TGCGCCAGCAGCCACCCACAGGGAATACTCGCCTACGAGCAGTACTTC

V: TRBV7-3
J: TRBJ2-2
size: .
D: TRBD2
CDR3: CASSPKTSGGNTGELFF
DNA: TGTGCCAGCAGCCCAAAGACTAGCGGGGGGAACACCGGGGAGCTGTTTTTT

V: TRBV15
J: TRBJ2-7
size: once
D: .
CDR3: CATSRGQAISYEQYF
DNA: TGTGCCACCAGCAGAGGACAGGCCATCTCCTACGAGCAGTACTTC

V: TRBV9
J: TRBJ2-2
size: .
D: .
CDR3: CASSVARGGPNTGELFF
DNA: TGTGCCAGCAGCGTAGCGAGGGGAGGCCCGAACACCGGGGAGCTGTTTTTT

V: TRBV7-9
J: TRBJ1-2
size: .
D: .
CDR3: CASSGKPGGNYGYTF
DNA: TGTGCCAGCAGCGGTAAACCTGGCGGGAACTATGGCTACACCTTC

V: TRBV18
J: TRBJ1-1
size: once
D: TRBD1
CDR3: CASSPSNRGESAEAFF
DNA: TGTGCCAGCTCACCCTCCAACAGGGGGGAGAGCGCTGAAGCTTTCTTT

V: TRBV7-3
J: TRBJ2-3
size: .
D: TRBD1
CDR3: CASSAGGGTDTQYF
DNA: TGTGCCAGCAGCGCAGGGGGCGGTACAGATACGCAGTATTTT